These T cell receptor beta chains were read from a single sample in a study of blood T cell repertoires in COVID-19. TCRdb keeps only in-frame clones here, not all; method: immunoSEQ multiplex PCR. The sample lists over 200,000 clones, approximately 90% seen once, with 2.7% in the top ten. The material sequenced was peripheral blood. These receptors were taken from a young man with COVID-19, enrolled during active disease. Both conserved end residues are part of each CDR3. The D gene is left open where the match is weak. Size is omitted from some rows. Given values are once, few, many or a class for expanded clones.

TRBJ2-1 - TRBV2 once TGTGCCAGCATTTCTAGGGGGAACCCCTACAATGAGCAGTTCTTC CASISRGNPYNEQFF
TRBJ1-2 - TRBV5-1 - TGCGCCAGCAGCTTGAGTCAGGATGGCTATGGCTACACCTTC CASSLSQDGYGYTF
TRBJ1-5 - TRBV5-1 - TGCGCCAGCAGCTTGACAGGGTCCGCTGATCAGCCCCAGCATTTT CASSLTGSADQPQHF
TRBJ2-2 TRBD2 TRBV10-3 - TGTGCCATCAGTGAGTCAGAGCGGGGGAACACCGGGGAGCTGTTTTTT CAISESERGNTGELFF
TRBJ1-6 TRBD1 TRBV3-1/TRBV3-2 - TGTGCCAGCAGCCCCGGGACAGGGAGTTCACCCCTCCACTTT CASSPGTGSSPLHF
TRBJ1-2 - TRBV11-2 - TGTGCCAGCAGCTACAACACGGGGGGCCGAGGAGGCTACACCTTC CASSYNTGGRGGYTF
TRBJ2-3 - TRBV4-1 once TGCGCCAGCAGCCAAGAGATATCACAGCTCATAGATACGCAGTATTTT CASSQEISQLIDTQYF
TRBJ2-5 - TRBV2 once TGTGCCAGCAACATCCAGGGGCGCGGAGAGACCCAGTACTTC CASNIQGRGETQYF
TRBJ1-5 - TRBV6-6 - TGTGCCAGCAGCCCCTCTCAGGGCAATCAGCCCCAGCATTTT CASSPSQGNQPQHF
TRBJ2-1 - TRBV24-1 - TGTGCCACCAGTTTGGGAGGCCACATCGATGAGCAGTTCTTC CATSLGGHIDEQFF
TRBJ2-7 TRBD1 TRBV11-3 many TGTGCCAGCAGCGAGGGACAGGGTGGGTACGAGCAGTACTTC CASSEGQGGYEQYF
TRBJ1-6 TRBD1 TRBV24-1 - TGTGCCACCAGTGATTCGGGGACAGCCTTCAATTCACCCCTCCACTTT CATSDSGTAFNSPLHF
TRBJ1-2 - TRBV28 - TGTGCCAGCAGTCTCACAGGACATGATAACTATGGCTACACCTTC CASSLTGHDNYGYTF
TRBJ2-7 - TRBV18 - TGTGCCAGCTCACCGCAGGGGATCGAGTACGAGCAGTACTTC CASSPQGIEYEQYF
TRBJ2-7 TRBD2 TRBV19 - TGTGCCAGTAGTGCCCATGTAGCGGGAGGGATCTACGAGCAGTACTTC CASSAHVAGGIYEQYF
TRBJ2-1 TRBD2 TRBV29-1 - TGCAGCGTTGGCGGACTAGTCTACAATGAGCAGTTCTTC CSVGGLVYNEQFF
TRBJ2-7 TRBD1 TRBV27 - TGTGCCAGCAGGAACGACAGGGTAAACCCCTACGAGCAGTACTTC CASRNDRVNPYEQYF
TRBJ2-7 TRBD1 TRBV19 - TGTGCCAGTGGTAGGACAGGGAGATACGAGCAGTACTTC CASGRTGRYEQYF
TRBJ1-2 - TRBV25-1 - TGTGCCAGCAGTATAACCGGGACTCCCACCTTC CASSITGTPTF
TRBJ1-6 TRBD1 TRBV5-8 - TGTGCCAGCAGCCTACAGACAGGGGAGTGGAATTCACCCCTCCACTTT CASSLQTGEWNSPLHF
TRBJ2-3 TRBD2 TRBV7-8 - TGTGCCAGCAGCGCACAAAGCGGGGGTAGCACAGATACGCAGTATTTT CASSAQSGGSTDTQYF
TRBJ1-5 - TRBV19 once TGTGCCAGTAGTATGAGGGAGGGATACAATCAGCCCCAGCATTTT CASSMREGYNQPQHF
TRBJ1-1 - TRBV2 - TGTGCCAGCACTGCGGAGGGTCAAACTGAAGCTTTCTTT CASTAEGQTEAFF
TRBJ1-6 TRBD1 TRBV7-3 - TGTGCCAGCAGCTTAGATGGGCAGGGGGCTTCACCCCTCCACTTT CASSLDGQGASPLHF
TRBJ2-3 TRBD2 TRBV9 - TGTGCCAGCAGCGTAGAGGGGAGGGCCCTCGAGCGGGCAGATACGCAGTATTTT CASSVEGRALERADTQYF
TRBJ2-3 TRBD2 TRBV11-3 - TGTGCCAGCAGCTTAGGGACAACTAGCGGGGGGACAGATACGCAGTATTTT CASSLGTTSGGTDTQYF
TRBJ1-1 TRBD1 TRBV5-4 - TGTGCCAGCAGCGGCGGACAGGGGCCCGGCTTCACTGAAGCTTTCTTT CASSGGQGPGFTEAFF
TRBJ2-1 TRBD1 TRBV5-6 - TGTGCCAGCAGCTTGACTGGACAGGGAGCGTACGATGAGCAGTTCTTC CASSLTGQGAYDEQFF
TRBJ2-1 - TRBV5-8 - TGTGCCAGCAGCCTAGGACAGATTAATGAGCAGTTCTTC CASSLGQINEQFF
TRBJ2-1 - TRBV7-9 - TGTGCCAGCAGCTTAGGGCAGGGGCGAGCCAGCGTGGATGAGCAGTTCTTC CASSLGQGRASVDEQFF
TRBJ1-4 TRBD1 TRBV2 - TGTGCCAGCCTGAGGGACAGGTCTAATGAAAAACTGTTTTTT CASLRDRSNEKLFF
TRBJ2-3 - TRBV6-1 - TGTGCCAGCAGTGAAATTGGCGTAGGACTTAGCACAGATACGCAGTATTTT CASSEIGVGLSTDTQYF
TRBJ1-2 - TRBV9 - TGTGCCAGCAGCGTAGGGGCGGGAGGGACATACTATGGCTACACCTTC CASSVGAGGTYYGYTF
TRBJ1-1 - TRBV28 - TGTGCCAGCAGTTTGATCGCCGGGATGAACACTGAAGCTTTCTTT CASSLIAGMNTEAFF
TRBJ1-1 - TRBV28 - TGTGCCAGCAGTTCCCCAGGACAGATGAACACTGAAGCTTTCTTT CASSSPGQMNTEAFF
TRBJ2-7 - TRBV6-6 few TGTGCCAGCACCGTGAACGGGTTAGCCTACGAGCAGTACTTC CASTVNGLAYEQYF
TRBJ1-1 - TRBV19 - TGTGCCACCACACCCGCGGAGCTGAACACTGAAGCTTTCTTT CATTPAELNTEAFF
TRBJ2-5 - TRBV27 - TGTGCCAGCAGTTTATCAGGGGCCCAAGAGACCCAGTACTTC CASSLSGAQETQYF
TRBJ2-7 TRBD2 TRBV6-5 - TGTGCCAGCAGTTACACTGGGACTATCTACGAGCAGTACTTC CASSYTGTIYEQYF
TRBJ1-1 TRBD1 TRBV19 few TGTGCCAGTACCTTCTCATTGACAGGGATGGGTGAAGCTTTCTTT CASTFSLTGMGEAFF
TRBJ2-1 TRBD2 TRBV2 - TGTGCCAGCAGTGATAGCGGGAGGTCGCACAATGAGCAGTTCTTC CASSDSGRSHNEQFF
TRBJ1-5 - TRBV28 - TGTGCCAGCATTGCTTCCGGGGATTTGTATCAGCCCCAGCATTTT CASIASGDLYQPQHF
TRBJ1-2 TRBD1 TRBV5-5 - TGTGCCAGCAGCTTGGGGACAGGGGGCTATGGCTACACCTTC CASSLGTGGYGYTF
TRBJ1-5 TRBD1 TRBV18 - TGTGCCAGCTCTTGGACCACCGGGACAGGGGTTGGTAGCAATCAGCCCCAGCATTTT CASSWTTGTGVGSNQPQHF
TRBJ1-1 - TRBV28 - TGTGCCAGCAGTGGGGGGGCTAACACTGAAGCTTTCTTT CASSGGANTEAFF
TRBJ1-3 - TRBV5-6 - TGTGCCAGCAGCTTGAGGACAGCCTCTGGAAACACCATATATTTT CASSLRTASGNTIYF
TRBJ1-1 - TRBV3-1/TRBV3-2 - TGTGCCAGCAGCCCCTGGGGGGACACTGAAGCTTTCTTT CASSPWGDTEAFF
TRBJ1-1 - TRBV4-2 - TGTGCCAGCAGCCAGGGCAACATGAACACTGAAGCTTTCTTT CASSQGNMNTEAFF
TRBJ1-6 TRBD1 TRBV2 once TGTGCCAGCAGCGGACAGGGGAGCTCCTATAATTCACCCCTCCACTTT CASSGQGSSYNSPLHF
TRBJ1-1 - TRBV27 - TGTGCCAGCAGTGAAACAGGGTGGGGGACTGAAGCTTTCTTT CASSETGWGTEAFF
TRBJ2-7 TRBD1 TRBV7-8 - TGTGCCAGCAGCCGGGACAGGGCATACGAGCAGTACTTC CASSRDRAYEQYF
TRBJ2-7 - TRBV27 - TGTGCCAGCAGCTTAAAGGGGCCCTACGAGCAGTACTTC CASSLKGPYEQYF
TRBJ1-2 - TRBV9 once TGTGCCAGCAGCGTAGGAGGATATGGCTACACCTTC CASSVGGYGYTF
TRBJ1-1 - TRBV12-3/TRBV12-4 - TGTGCCAGCCTATTCTACACTGAAGCTTTCTTT CASLFYTEAFF
TRBJ1-2 - TRBV7-8 - TGTGCCAGCTCTCTGGAGGGTCTCTATGGCTACACCTTC CASSLEGLYGYTF
TRBJ1-3 - TRBV5-1 - TGCGCCAGCACGGAAACAGCTTCTGGAAACACCATATATTTT CASTETASGNTIYF
TRBJ2-3 - TRBV7-3 - TGTGCCAGCAGCTTCTTAGGGGGTAGCACAGATACGCAGTATTTT CASSFLGGSTDTQYF
TRBJ2-5 - TRBV2 - TGTGCCAGCAGTCTCACAGGGATGGGGTACCAAGAGACCCAGTACTTC CASSLTGMGYQETQYF